The 27 T cell receptor beta chains reported below all come from one sample, sequenced in a study of OX40 agonist ivuxolimab in advanced cancers. TCRdb keeps only in-frame clones here, not all; method: immunoSEQ multiplex PCR. The sample shows roughly 86,000 clones, about 94% of them seen only once. Sequencing was performed on CD4+ or CD8+ T cells sorted from blood, taken in a trial of the OX40 agonist ivuxolimab. Receptors were obtained from an adult with an advanced solid tumor such as melanoma, head and neck, liver or kidney cancer.

This chain joins TRBV7-2 and TRBJ2-3; D gene ambiguous. This CDR3 is built from 13 residues. Between the trimmed V and J ends, which lost 10 bases and 2 bases, there was a span of 13 bases. Germline CDR1 SGHTA, CDR2 FQGNSA. For the CDR3, the DNA is TGTGCCATGAGGAGTTCGAACACAGATACGCAGTATTTT. Its protein is CAMRSSNTDTQYF.

The J gene is TRBJ2-7, the V gene TRBV19; 13 nucleotides align to TRBD2. V gave up 4 bases and J gave up 5 bases; unmatched junction bases: 5. The CDR3 runs to 15 residues. CDR1 is LNHDA and CDR2 is SQIVND in the germline V gene (reference sequence). The CDR3 DNA reads as TGTGCCAGTAGTACGGGACTAGCGGGGCGGAACGAGCAGTACTTC. This translates into CASSTGLAGRNEQYF.

This chain uses TRBV7-2 with TRBJ2-7; 11 positions agree with TRBD2. Germline V gene lookup returns CDR1 SGHTA and CDR2 FQGNSA. The CDR3 is 16 residues long. V lost 2 bases and J lost 1; bases outside the gene matches: 4. Here the CDR3 DNA reads TGTGCCAGCAGCTTAAGGACTAGCGGGTTTTCCTACGAGCAGTACTTC. Translating gives CASSLRTSGFSYEQYF.

The V call is TRBV19, the J call TRBJ2-5, with 9 bases matching TRBD1. With V trimmed by 3 bases and J by 4 bases, 9 bases remained unmatched. The germline CDR1 and CDR2 sequences are LNHDA and SQIVND (reference sequence). The CDR3 spans 16 residues. The CDR3 bases are TGTGCCAGTAGTATGCTGACAGGGGGAAGTGGAGAGACCCAGTACTTC. Its translation is CASSMLTGGSGETQYF.

The chain couples TRBV18 to TRBJ1-1; no reliable D call. Germline-derived CDR1 and CDR2 are KGHSH and LQKENI. The V end was cut by 2 bases, the J end by 0 bases, with 7 bases between. The CDR3 length is 14 residues. CDR3 sequence: CASSPIGLNTEAFF. The CDR3 nucleotides are TGTGCCAGCTCACCAATCGGGCTGAACACTGAAGCTTTCTTT.

The chain uses TRBV7-6 and TRBJ1-3; TRBD1 might be the D (5 bases). CDR1 is SGHVS and CDR2 is FNYEAQ in the germline V gene. The CDR3 sequence is 16 residues long. With 5 bases removed from V and 0 bases from J, the gap between germline ends came to 14 bases. CDR3 sequence reads: CASSTAGSLSGNTIYF. The DNA of the CDR3 is TGTGCCAGCAGCACCGCAGGGAGTCTCTCTGGAAACACCATATATTTT.

The chain carries TRBV2 and TRBJ2-3; TRBD2 agrees at 9 bases. Losses at the gene ends were 5 bases for V and 3 bases for J; bases not matched to a gene: 6. Germline CDR1 is SNHLY and CDR2 is FYNNEI. The CDR3 consists of 15 residues. CDR3 sequence (DNA): TGTGCCAGCAGTAGGCTAGCGGGAAGTACAGATACGCAGTATTTT. The encoded protein is CASSRLAGSTDTQYF.

This chain's CDR3 is CAISRLAGGRSSYNEQFF. The DNA for the CDR3 is TGTGCCATCAGCCGACTAGCGGGAGGAAGGAGCTCCTACAATGAGCAGTTCTTC. This chain connects TRBV10-3 to TRBJ2-1, with 13 positions matching TRBD2. This CDR3 comprises 18 residues. V shed 6 bases, J shed 0 bases, and the junction held 8 bases outside the gene matches. Germline values: CDR1 ENHRY, CDR2 SYGVKD.

V gene TRBV30 combines with J gene TRBJ2-3; D could derive from TRBD1 or TRBD2 (5 bases each). This CDR3 comprises 12 residues. CDR1 is GTSNPN and CDR2 is SVGIG in the germline V gene (reference sequence). V shed 1 base and J shed 3 bases, with 5 bases lying between them. The CDR3 here is CAWSGGTDTQYF. As DNA, the CDR3 is TGTGCCTGGAGTGGGGGGACAGATACGCAGTATTTT.

The chain is built from TRBV9 and TRBJ1-4; D is possibly TRBD1 (5 bases). Trimming cost V 4 bases and J 7 bases, with 5 bases left between them. Germline V gene data show CDR1 as SGDLS and CDR2 as YYNGEE. The length of the CDR3 is 11 residues. CDR3 bases: TGTGCCAGCAGCAGGGGTGAAAAACTGTTTTTT. The encoded protein is CASSRGEKLFF.

This sequence joins TRBV11-3 and TRBJ2-3; a weak D match, TRBD1 (5 bases). Germline lookup yields CDR1 SGHNT and CDR2 YENEEA. The CDR3 totals 15 residues. V was pared by 3 bases and J by 10 bases, with 20 bases between. In DNA form, the CDR3 reads TGTGCCAGCAGCTTCCGGAGCCAGGGCCCTTCCCCGCAGTATTTT. Translated: CASSFRSQGPSPQYF.

This sequence joins TRBV30 and TRBJ1-1; 10 bases are shared with TRBD1. This CDR3 spans 13 amino acids. V was pared by 7 bases and J by 6 bases, with 8 bases of the junction left unmatched. Germline-derived CDR1 and CDR2 are GTSNPN and SVGIG (reference sequence). CDR3 DNA: TGTGCCTCAGAGACAGGGGGCAGTGCTGAAGCTTTCTTT. Translating gives CASETGGSAEAFF.

The chain carries TRBV29-1 and TRBJ2-5; D might be TRBD1 (6 bases). Trimming stripped 4 bases from V and 5 bases from J, with 11 bases between. The CDR3 contains 12 residues. CDR1 is SQVTM, CDR2 ANQGSEA, per germline. The CDR3 protein is CSVVGAKETQYF. The CDR3 nucleotides read TGCAGCGTTGTGGGGGCCAAGGAGACCCAGTACTTC.

The rearrangement uses TRBV27 and TRBJ2-7; D call uncertain. The V and J ends lost 7 bases and 0 bases respectively, with 7 bases between them. The CDR3 is 12 amino acids. Germline CDR1 MNHEY, CDR2 SMNVEV (reference sequence). The CDR3 DNA is TGTGCCAGCAAGGGCCCCTCCTACGAGCAGTACTTC. This sequence encodes CASKGPSYEQYF.

The rearrangement joins TRBV6-5 to TRBJ1-4; unclear D gene. V was clipped by 4 bases and J by 2 bases, with 11 bases between them. This CDR3 is built from 15 residues. The V gene's germline CDR1 is MNHEY and CDR2 SVGAGI. This CDR3 is CASSFSLATNEKLFF. The CDR3 DNA reads as TGTGCCAGCAGTTTCTCGTTAGCTACTAATGAAAAACTGTTTTTT.

V usage is TRBV7-2 and J usage is TRBJ1-5, with a tentative D call TRBD1 (5 bases). Trimming shortened V by 1 base and J by 7 bases, and 11 bases separated the two germline ends. Germline V gene lookup returns CDR1 SGHTA and CDR2 FQGNSA. The CDR3 has 14 amino acids. Here the CDR3 DNA reads TGTGCCAGCAGCTTAGTGGGGGGAACGCAGCCCCAGCATTTT. It is translated as CASSLVGGTQPQHF.

V and J are TRBV7-6 and TRBJ2-3; 8 bases fit TRBD2. The trim removed 5 bases at V and 4 bases at J, leaving 5 bases unmatched. The CDR3 sequence is 14 residues long. Germline CDR1 reads SGHVS; CDR2 reads FNYEAQ. The CDR3 region has the DNA TGTGCCAGCAGCCGGGGACTAGTCTCAGATACGCAGTATTTT. Residues: CASSRGLVSDTQYF.

The rearrangement joins TRBV6-1 to TRBJ2-5; tentatively, D is TRBD1 or TRBD2 (6 bases each). The CDR3 consists of 15 residues. V gave up 7 bases and J gave up 3 bases, with 18 bases separating them. The germline V gene encodes CDR1 MNHNS and CDR2 SASEGT. CDR3 protein: CASNRVEGGKETQYF. CDR3 nucleotides: TGTGCCAGCAATCGCGTAGAAGGGGGGAAAGAGACCCAGTACTTC.

The V call is TRBV2, the J call TRBJ2-3; TRBD1 or TRBD2 may be the D gene (5 bases each). This CDR3 contains 14 residues. Trimming pared 5 bases from V and 0 bases from J, leaving 9 bases between. The germline gives CDR1 SNHLY, CDR2 FYNNEI. The CDR3 spells CASSLGRSTDTQYF. The CDR3 nucleotides read TGTGCCAGCAGTTTGGGACGTAGCACAGATACGCAGTATTTT.

This clone has only one observation. The chain recombines TRBV6-5 with TRBJ2-3; no reliable D call. The CDR3 consists of 12 residues. Trimming took off 7 bases at V and 1 base at J, with 6 bases between the two ends. Germline CDR1 is MNHEY and CDR2 is SVGAGI. In DNA form, the CDR3 reads TGTGCCAGCAAACGGGGCACAGATACGCAGTATTTT. This encodes CASKRGTDTQYF.

The chain has TRBV9 and TRBJ1-1; 7 bases fit TRBD1. The germline V gene has CDR1 SGDLS and CDR2 YYNGEE. The junction had 6 bases not matched to a gene; V was cut back by 0 bases and J by 7 bases. The CDR3 sequence is 14 residues long. The DNA of the CDR3 is TGTGCCAGCAGCGTAGGGAGGGACAGCCTTGAAGCTTTCTTT. Its protein is CASSVGRDSLEAFF.

The chain has TRBV5-1 and TRBJ2-5; perhaps TRBD1 as D (5 bases). Trimming took 4 bases from V and 5 from J, leaving 15 bases between them. Germline CDR1 SGHRS, CDR2 YFSETQ. The CDR3 has 14 residues. In nucleotides, the CDR3 is TGCGCCAGCAGCCGTGACAGAGCAGGGGAGACCCAGTACTTC. Translated, it gives CASSRDRAGETQYF.

The chain has TRBV13 and TRBJ2-5; D call uncertain. Trimming pared 5 bases from V and 4 bases from J, leaving 8 bases between. This CDR3 has 12 residues. The germline V gene has CDR1 PRHDT and CDR2 FYEKMQ (reference sequence). CDR3 loop: CASSPRRETQYF. DNA of the CDR3: TGTGCCAGCAGCCCGAGGAGAGAGACCCAGTACTTC.

The J gene is TRBJ2-5, the V gene TRBV18, with 8 positions matching TRBD2. Germline lookup yields CDR1 KGHSH and CDR2 LQKENI. The V segment lost 0 bases and the J segment 2 bases; nucleotides outside the gene matches: 2. The CDR3 length is 15 residues. This CDR3 reads CASSPPSGTQETQYF. CDR3 bases: TGTGCCAGCTCACCACCTAGCGGGACACAAGAGACCCAGTACTTC.

This sequence joins TRBV7-9 and TRBJ1-5; possible D gene TRBD1, 6 bases. Germline values: CDR1 SEHNR, CDR2 FQNEAQ (reference sequence). This CDR3 is 13 amino acids long. Trimming removed 4 bases from V and 7 bases from J, with 11 bases in between. The CDR3 nucleotides read TGTGCCAGCAGCTATGGAGGGGGACAGCCCCAGCATTTT. It is translated as CASSYGGGQPQHF.

The rearrangement joins TRBV5-6 to TRBJ2-5; 10 bases are shared with TRBD2. Germline V CDR1 and CDR2: SGHDT, YYEEEE. V lost 1 base and J lost 2; bases outside the gene matches: 8. The length of the CDR3 is 17 residues. The CDR3 here is CASSLRLAGVGQETQYF. CDR3 DNA: TGTGCCAGCAGCTTGAGGCTAGCGGGAGTGGGGCAAGAGACCCAGTACTTC. The full variable domain, with the rest looked up from reference TRBV5-6 and TRBJ2-5, is DAGVTQSPTHLIKTRGQQVTLRCSPKSGHDTVSWYQQALGQGPQFIFQYYEEEERQRGNFPDRFSGHQFPNYSSELNVNALLLGDSALYLCASSLRLAGVGQETQYFGPGTRLLVL.

Only one count was recorded for this clone. The genes are TRBV6-5 and TRBJ2-7; D call uncertain. V was shortened by 6 bases and J by 6 bases, with 15 bases between the two germline ends. The V gene's germline CDR1 is MNHEY and CDR2 SVGAGI. This CDR3 has 13 residues. The chain's CDR3 is CASSPPTFSEQYF. The CDR3 bases are TGTGCCAGCAGCCCTCCAACTTTCTCCGAGCAGTACTTC.